This passage covers 9 T cell receptor beta chains from one sample sequenced in a study of molecular identifiers for immune sequencing clone quantification (dated by TCRdb to the late 2010s). Preparation of the library involved PCR. Sequencing relied on an Illumina HiSeq 4000. Through fastp at Q25 and MiXCR, TCRdb rebuilt clones from the public reads, retaining in-frame beta chains. CDR3 protein duplicates are merged, each entry listing the most common genes and DNA. The sample yields 600,000 to 650,000 distinct CDR3 sequences; just under 20% were counted once. The ten largest clonotypes hold roughly 0.83% of the sample. The sample comprised naive CD8+ T cells from blood, with Jurkat cell RNA spiked in. The cell subset or site label of this sample denotes: FACS-sorted CD8+CD4-CCR7+CD45RA+ naive T cells. The receptors shown here come from a human donor in good health. Some libraries in this study had Jurkat cell RNA spiked in.

This clonotype was detected a few times. This chain uses TRBV3-1 with TRBJ2-5; TRBD2 aligns across 9 bases. This CDR3 contains 17 residues. Looked up from germline, CDR1 is LGHDT and CDR2 is YNNKEL (reference sequence). Unmatched junction bases numbered 9, after V lost 2 bases and J lost 2 bases. CDR3 protein: CASSQWGVAGEQETQYF. CDR3 in DNA: TGTGCCAGCAGCCAATGGGGGGTAGCGGGGGAACAAGAGACCCAGTACTTC.

V usage is TRBV30 and J usage is TRBJ2-3, with TRBD2 matching over 15 bases. Germline lookup yields CDR1 GTSNPN and CDR2 SVGIG (reference sequence). V was pared by 5 bases and J by 2 bases, with 2 bases of the junction left unmatched. CDR3 length: 15 residues. CDR3 sequence reads: CAWGLAGGTTDTQYF. CDR3 coding DNA: TGTGCCTGGGGACTAGCGGGGGGGACCACAGATACGCAGTATTTT.

In its sample, this clonotype was seen many times. The chain combines TRBV20-1 with TRBJ2-3; D unresolved. The germline gives CDR1 DFQATT, CDR2 SNEGSKA (reference sequence). Deletions cut 7 bases from V and 2 bases from J, with 7 bases between. The CDR3 is 11 amino acids. CDR3 nucleotides: TGCAGTGGTTACGCCACAGATACGCAGTATTTT. Protein product: CSGYATDTQYF.

For this clonotype: This may be a read error, as it is one base from a much larger clone. This chain uses TRBV7-6 with TRBJ1-1; perhaps TRBD1 as D (5 bases). This CDR3 spans 16 amino acids. Looked up from germline, CDR1 is SGHVS and CDR2 is FNYEAQ. The CDR3 protein is CANSLDVVTGNTEAFF. CDR3 nucleotide sequence: TGTGCCAACAGCTTAGACGTTGTCACAGGGAACACTGAAGCTTTCTTT.

This clonotype has a count of ten or more. The chain links TRBV28 to TRBJ1-2; 7 positions agree with TRBD1. Germline CDR1 is MDHEN and CDR2 is SYDVKM. Losses at the gene ends were 6 bases for V and 4 bases for J; bases not matched to a gene: 8. This CDR3 contains 14 residues. Written as DNA, the CDR3 is TGTGCCAGCAGACCATACAGGGGTTCCTATGGCTACACCTTC. It translates to CASRPYRGSYGYTF.

CDR3 bases: TGTGCCAGTAGTATCGACAGCCCTAATTCACCCCTCCACTTT. Translating it yields CASSIDSPNSPLHF. V gene TRBV19 combines with J gene TRBJ1-6; a possible D gene is TRBD1 (5 bases). Germline V lookup: CDR1 LNHDA, CDR2 SQIVND (reference sequence). V was clipped by 3 bases and J by 6 bases, with 9 bases between them. The CDR3 contains 14 residues. The complete variable domain, with remaining parts taken from reference TRBV19 and TRBJ1-6, reads DGGITQSPKYLFRKEGQNVTLSCEQNLNHDAMYWYRQDPGQGLRLIYYSQIVNDFQKGDIAEGYSVSREKKESFPLTVTSAQKNPTAFYLCASSIDSPNSPLHFGNGTRLTVT.

The table lists this clonotype with a few counts. This sequence may be a read error, since a much larger clone differs from it by one base. The chain recombines TRBV7-9 with TRBJ2-3; 7 bases align to TRBD2. This CDR3 is 15 amino acids long. CDR1 is SEHNR and CDR2 is FQNEAQ in the germline V gene (reference sequence). CDR3 residues: CASSGEGESTGTQYF. In nucleotides, the CDR3 is TGTGCCAGCAGTGGGGAGGGAGAGAGCACAGGTACGCAGTATTTT.

This clonotype has more than one count but fewer than ten. CDR3 protein: CASSIAPDRKGTEAFF. The CDR3 region has the DNA TGTGCCAGTAGTATTGCTCCAGACAGAAAGGGTACTGAAGCTTTCTTT. The chain combines TRBV19 with TRBJ1-1; possible D gene TRBD1, 5 bases. Germline CDR1 LNHDA, CDR2 SQIVND (reference sequence). The CDR3 runs 16 residues. The V gene lost 3 bases and the J gene lost 5 bases, with 19 bases spanning the gap. The whole variable domain, remainder taken from reference TRBV19 and TRBJ1-1, is DGGITQSPKYLFRKEGQNVTLSCEQNLNHDAMYWYRQDPGQGLRLIYYSQIVNDFQKGDIAEGYSVSREKKESFPLTVTSAQKNPTAFYLCASSIAPDRKGTEAFFGQGTRLTVV.

The chain couples TRBV12-3 or TRBV12-4 to TRBJ1-2, with no clear D. The CDR3 sequence is 11 residues long. V lost 6 bases and J lost 8, with 10 bases in between. In DNA, the CDR3 is TGTGCCAGCAGCGAAGGAGAAGGCTACACCTTC. This sequence encodes CASSEGEGYTF.